This T cell receptor beta chain was documented in a study of shared clonotypes between healthy human individuals. Study at large: Three CD4 naive, three CD4 memory, two CD8 naive and one CD8 memory plate were used per donor.

V shed 6 bases and J shed 0 bases, with 11 bases lying between them. Per the germline V gene, CDR1 is MDHEN and CDR2 is SYDVKM. The CDR3 runs 14 residues. Overall study results and limits: Approximately 4.6% of naive CD4 clonotypes were shared across a few donors. Relative to clonotypes present in all four donors, those not shared had lower generation probabilities. Among the subsets, naive ones generally showed larger estimated richness than memory ones.

This table comes from immunoSEQ multiplex PCR, and its TCRdb copy is limited to in-frame clones, with some not included. The data show about 1.4 million clones, approximately 97% seen once. Note on this clone: Its antigen is unknown.

Sequenced material: naive CD4+ T cells sorted from blood. Stated subset: CD45RA+ positively selected. This TCR was recovered from a man aged 30-40 years in good health. The gene calls are TRBV28 and TRBJ1-2, with D possibly matching TRBD1 (6 bases). Here the CDR3 reads CASRRQVANYGYTF. The CDR3 coding sequence is TGTGCCAGCAGGAGACAGGTAGCTAACTATGGCTACACCTTC.